The present T cell receptor (beta chain) was sequenced within a study of T cells after yellow fever vaccination. Each CDR3 protein gets one entry after TCRdb re-called the 5' RACE reads with MiXCR. Of 610,000 or so distinct CDR3 sequences listed, 10% to 15% are singletons. Trimming left V 2 bases short and J 2 bases short, with 15 bases between. The CDR3 has 16 residues. Germline CDR1 is SGHRS and CDR2 is YFSETQ. The sequenced sample was PBMCs, obtained on the day of the yellow fever booster vaccination. This sequence joins TRBV5-1 and TRBJ2-3; D is perhaps TRBD1 or TRBD2 (5 bases each). This TCR came from a man aged 30-40 years who received the YFV17D yellow fever vaccine. The DNA for the CDR3 is TGCGCCAGCAGCTTTGGGACGGGAACCTTCACAGATACGCAGTATTTT. Amino acid sequence: CASSFGTGTFTDTQYF.